This entry lists 32 T cell receptor beta chains sequenced from one sample in a study of molecular identifiers for immune sequencing clone quantification. TCRdb fed the PCR reads into MiXCR, producing one record per CDR3 protein. The data contain tens of thousands of distinct CDR3 sequences, roughly 25% of them seen just once; the ten biggest clones take up about 0.8%. The sample was naive CD8+ T cells from blood, with Jurkat cell RNA spiked in. The subset was: FACS-sorted CD8+CD4-CCR7+CD45RA+ naive T cells. The receptors were gathered from a human donor in good health. Some libraries in this study had Jurkat cell RNA spiked in.

This clonotype was detected ten times or more. V is TRBV4-3 and J is TRBJ1-1, with D uncertain. The germline CDR1 and CDR2 sequences are LGHNA and YSLEER. Trimming left V 0 bases short and J 5 bases short, with 13 bases between. This CDR3 has 15 amino acids. This CDR3 is CASSQEFVRETEAFF. CDR3 sequence (DNA): TGCGCCAGCAGCCAAGAATTCGTTCGGGAGACTGAAGCTTTCTTT.

This clonotype appeared many times. The rearrangement joins TRBV29-1 to TRBJ2-3, with D possibly being TRBD2 (5 bases). V lost 4 bases to trimming and J lost 2 bases, with 16 bases between them. Germline values: CDR1 SQVTM, CDR2 ANQGSEA. The CDR3 sequence is 15 residues long. The CDR3, as DNA: TGCAGCGTTGTCGGAGCGGAACTTACCACAGATACGCAGTATTTT. Protein sequence: CSVVGAELTTDTQYF.

This clonotype was seen many times. The chain is built from TRBV7-6 and TRBJ2-6; maybe TRBD2 (5 bases). The length of the CDR3 is 18 residues. The ends were cut back, 1 base at V and 0 bases at J, with 13 bases in the middle. Germline V gene sequence: CDR1 SGHVS, CDR2 FNYEAQ. The CDR3 loop reads CASSLESGVPSGANVLTF. The DNA of the CDR3 is TGTGCCAGCAGCTTAGAATCCGGGGTACCCTCTGGGGCCAACGTCCTGACTTTC.

Only a few counts were recorded for this clonotype. This chain connects TRBV27 to TRBJ2-5; 11 positions agree with TRBD2. Germline CDR1 reads MNHEY; CDR2 reads SMNVEV (reference sequence). Unmatched junction bases numbered 10, after V lost 5 bases and J lost 5 bases. The CDR3 spans 16 residues. This chain's CDR3 is CASSPRETSGIETQYF. CDR3 DNA sequence: TGTGCCAGCAGTCCCCGGGAGACTAGCGGGATTGAGACCCAGTACTTC.

J is TRBJ2-5 and V is TRBV4-1; perhaps TRBD1 as D (6 bases). CDR3 length: 16 residues. Germline-derived CDR1 and CDR2 are MGHRA and YSYEKL. The V and J ends lost 0 bases and 1 base respectively, with 12 bases between them. The CDR3 spells CASSQELGQTQETQYF. Here the CDR3 DNA reads TGCGCCAGCAGCCAAGAACTAGGACAGACCCAAGAGACCCAGTACTTC.

For this clonotype: This could be a read error, since a much larger clone is one nucleotide away. The rearrangement uses TRBV28 and TRBJ2-7, with D perhaps matching TRBD2 (5 bases). Trimming cost V 6 bases and J 6 bases, with 15 bases left between them. The CDR3 sequence is 13 residues long. The germline gives CDR1 MDHEN, CDR2 SYDVKM. CDR3 DNA: TGTGCCAGCAGCCTTACAGAGGCGGGCGAGCAGTACTTC. The encoded protein is CASSLTEAGEQYF.

This clonotype was counted between two and nine times. In DNA form, the CDR3 reads TGTGCCAGCAGCTTAACTGCCACCTACGAGCAGTACTTC. It translates to CASSLTATYEQYF. The gene calls are TRBV11-2 and TRBJ2-7, with D hard to call. V lost 2 bases and J 2 bases, leaving 7 bases between the germline ends. Germline V gives CDR1 SGHAT, CDR2 FQNNGV. The CDR3 covers 13 residues.

This clonotype was detected only once. Given a much more abundant clone one base away, this may be a read error. The gene calls are TRBV19 and TRBJ1-2, with D hard to call. V was pared by 5 bases and J by 0 bases, with 13 bases between. This CDR3 is built from 15 residues. Per the germline V gene, CDR1 is LNHDA and CDR2 is SQIVND (reference sequence). The CDR3, as DNA: TGTGCCAGTAGTGAAGCAGCCACCGCTAACTATGGCTACACCTTC. Protein: CASSEAATANYGYTF.

Points on this clonotype: This may come from a read error, since a much larger clone is one base off. The V call is TRBV15, the J call TRBJ2-5; 7 nucleotides agree with TRBD2. This CDR3 is built from 16 residues. Germline values: CDR1 LNHNV, CDR2 YYDKDF (reference sequence). CDR3 in amino acids: CATNRDNERGFKTQYF. Here the CDR3 DNA reads TGTGCCACCAACAGAGATAACGAGCGGGGCTTTAAGACCCAGTACTTC.

As concerns this clonotype: A clone one base away is much larger, so this may be a read error. V gene TRBV7-9 combines with J gene TRBJ2-6, with 8 positions matching TRBD2. V lost 5 bases, J lost 6 bases, and 9 bases stayed unmatched. The CDR3 is 16 residues long. CDR1 and CDR2 from the germline V gene are SEHNR and FQNEAQ (reference sequence). As DNA, the CDR3 is TGTGCCAGCAGCCGACCTAGCGGGTCCGTGGCCAACGTCCTGACTTTC. It is translated as CASSRPSGSVANVLTF. Complete variable domain (other parts from reference TRBV7-9 and TRBJ2-6): DTGVSQNPRHKITKRGQNVTFRCDPISEHNRLYWYRQTLGQGPEFLTYFQNEAQLEKSRLLSDRFSAERPKGSFSTLEIQRTEQGDSAMYLCASSRPSGSVANVLTFGAGSRLTVL.

As concerns this clonotype: A single base separates this from a much larger clone, so it may be a read error. The chain has TRBV27 and TRBJ1-2; 9 positions match TRBD1. Germline CDR1 is MNHEY and CDR2 is SMNVEV (reference sequence). The CDR3 spans 15 residues. The CDR3 sequence is CASSLSTGGAYGYSF. CDR3 bases: TGTGCCAGCAGTTTATCCACAGGGGGCGCCTATGGCTACTCCTTC.

This chain connects TRBV5-1 to TRBJ1-5; weak D call: TRBD1 (6 bases). Germline CDR1 SGHRS, CDR2 YFSETQ. Trimming removed 4 bases at V and 5 bases at J, with 10 bases between. CDR3 size: 13 residues. The CDR3 bases are TGCGCCAGCAGCCCGTGGACAGATCAGCCCCAGCATTTT. Amino acid sequence: CASSPWTDQPQHF.

This clonotype was counted a few times. The CDR3 region has the DNA TGTGCCAGCAGTTTTCGATCAGGGGGTTTCTACGAGCAGTACTTC. Its protein product is CASSFRSGGFYEQYF. The chain has TRBV27 and TRBJ2-7; 7 nucleotides match TRBD1. The CDR3 covers 15 residues. V lost 3 bases and J lost 3; bases outside the gene matches: 8. Germline CDR1 and CDR2: MNHEY and SMNVEV (reference sequence).

The chain recombines TRBV5-3 with TRBJ2-5; a weak D match, TRBD2 (7 bases). TRBV5-3 is an open reading frame, and its role is uncertain. The CDR3 runs to 16 residues. Trimming took 8 bases from V and 4 from J, leaving 24 bases between them. The CDR3 nucleotides read TGTGCCAGCAGCGTTGTCCCACGGGGGGCTTCAGAGACCCAGTACTTC. This translates into CASSVVPRGASETQYF.

Of note for this clonotype: Lacking the conserved final phenylalanine or tryptophan, this CDR3 likely reflects a read error. V gene TRBV6-5 combines with J gene TRBJ2-3, with 7 bases that match TRBD1. V lost 6 bases, J lost 2 bases, and 11 bases stayed unmatched. Germline V CDR1 and CDR2: MNHEY, SVGAGI. The CDR3 totals 16 residues. CDR3 coding DNA: TGTGCCAGCAGAAGACGGACAGGACGTCCCACAGATACGCAGTATCTT. Translation gives CASRRRTGRPTDTQYL.

In this sample, this clonotype turned up many times. The rearrangement joins TRBV12-5 to TRBJ2-3; TRBD1 aligns across 7 bases. Germline V gene sequence: CDR1 LGHNT, CDR2 FRNRAP. Trimming at V came to 0 bases and at J to 0 bases, leaving 6 bases not matched to a gene. The CDR3 is 17 residues long. The CDR3 region has the DNA TGTGCTAGTGGTTTGGTCTCCACAGGGGTTAGCACAGATACGCAGTATTTT. This translates into CASGLVSTGVSTDTQYF.

Ten or more counts support this clonotype. Relative to the germline gene, one junction end is altered; a read error may explain this. The rearrangement links TRBV7-7 to TRBJ2-3; D possibly uses TRBD1 or TRBD2 (5 bases each). The CDR3 is made up of 16 amino acids. From germline, CDR1 is SSHAT and CDR2 FNYEAQ (reference sequence). The CDR3: CASSFMPGPTSDTQYF. DNA of the CDR3: TGTGCTAGCAGCTTCATGCCGGGACCGACATCGGATACGCAGTATTTT.

The J gene is TRBJ2-1, the V gene TRBV5-1, with D perhaps TRBD2 (5 bases). Deletions cut 0 bases from V and 5 bases from J, with 15 bases between. Germline V lookup: CDR1 SGHRS, CDR2 YFSETQ. The CDR3 covers 16 residues. CDR3 region: CASSLVGRGLDNEQFF. In nucleotides, the CDR3 is TGCGCCAGCAGCTTGGTAGGGCGCGGGTTGGACAATGAGCAGTTCTTC.

About this clonotype itself: A much bigger clone sits one base away, suggesting this may be a read error. J is TRBJ2-2 and V is TRBV4-2; possibly TRBD2 for D (5 bases). The germline V gene has CDR1 LGHNA and CDR2 YNFKEQ. CDR3 length: 16 residues. In DNA, the CDR3 is TGTGCCAGCAGCCTCCCCGGGGAATCGAACACCCGGGAGCTGTTTTTT. Protein sequence: CASSLPGESNTRELFF.

This clonotype has a handful of counts. Given a much more abundant clone one base away, this may be a read error. The chain uses TRBV29-1 and TRBJ2-3; 7 bases fit TRBD1. This CDR3 region has 13 residues. V gave up 6 bases and J gave up 5 bases; unmatched junction bases: 8. Germline assignment: CDR1 SQVTM and CDR2 ANQGSEA. CDR3 amino acids: CSVRTGNIDTQYF. As DNA, the CDR3 is TGCAGCGTCCGGACAGGAAACATAGATACGCAGTATTTT.

In its sample, this clonotype was seen many times. The CDR3 is CASSLFQSPDTQYF. The CDR3 coding sequence is TGTGCCAGCAGTCTATTCCAGTCGCCAGATACGCAGTATTTT. V gene TRBV27 combines with J gene TRBJ2-3, with D unresolved. V lost 5 bases to trimming and J lost 4 bases, with 13 bases between them. Germline CDR1 and CDR2: MNHEY and SMNVEV (reference sequence). CDR3 length equals 14 residues.

Concerning this clonotype: This clone may be a read error of a much larger clone one base away. The chain joins TRBV14 to TRBJ2-7; D gene ambiguous. The V gene's germline CDR1 is SGHDN and CDR2 FVKESK. The CDR3 is made up of 13 amino acids. CDR3 nucleotide sequence: TGTGCCAGGAGCCCAAGGGTCCAGTACGAGCAGTACTTC. Its translation is CARSPRVQYEQYF.

This clonotype was seen repeatedly, ten times or more. The rearrangement joins TRBV7-9 to TRBJ2-7, with 7 bases that match TRBD1. V was clipped by 5 bases and J by 0 bases; unmatched bases: 7. The CDR3 is made up of 15 amino acids. Germline lookup yields CDR1 SEHNR and CDR2 FQNEAQ (reference sequence). CDR3: CASSPGQLYSYEQYF. CDR3 coding DNA: TGTGCCAGCAGCCCGGGACAGCTCTACTCCTACGAGCAGTACTTC. Full variable domain (remainder filled in from reference TRBV7-9 and TRBJ2-7): DTGVSQNPRHKITKRGQNVTFRCDPISEHNRLYWYRQTLGQGPEFLTYFQNEAQLEKSRLLSDRFSAERPKGSFSTLEIQRTEQGDSAMYLCASSPGQLYSYEQYFGPGTRLTVT.

In regard to this clonotype: This could be a read error, since a much larger clone is one nucleotide away. The chain has TRBV6-2 or TRBV6-3 and TRBJ2-5; D unclear. The CDR3 is 11 amino acids. Germline V gene data show CDR1 as MNHEY and CDR2 as SVGEGT. The CDR3 loop reads CASTVWMTTSF. In DNA form, the CDR3 reads TGTGCCAGCACAGTCTGGATGACGACGTCTTTC.

The sample holds one count of this clonotype. Compared with germline, one end of the junction differs, possibly owing to a read error. CDR3 DNA: TGTGCCAGCAGCTTAGAGGGCCCAGGGATATCCCAGGCTAACTATGGCTACTCCTTC. Residues: CASSLEGPGISQANYGYSF. V usage is TRBV13 and J usage is TRBJ1-2; tentative D call: TRBD1 (5 bases). Per germline, CDR1 PRHDT and CDR2 FYEKMQ (reference sequence). The CDR3 has 19 residues.

Remarks on this clonotype: A clone one base away is much larger, so this may be a read error. This chain uses TRBV6-5 with TRBJ1-5, with D possibly TRBD1 on 6 matching bases. This CDR3 spans 14 amino acids. Per germline, CDR1 MNHEY and CDR2 SVGAGI. The germline V and J ends were trimmed by 2 bases and 6 bases, with 11 bases remaining between them. The CDR3 sequence: CASSYRAGAQPQHF. The CDR3 DNA follows: TGTGCCAGCAGTTACCGGGCGGGGGCTCAGCCCCAGCATTTT.

This clonotype was seen at least ten times. The chain combines TRBV19 with TRBJ2-3, with 7 bases fitting TRBD2. CDR1 is LNHDA, CDR2 SQIVND, per germline (reference sequence). The CDR3 runs to 13 residues. The V and J ends lost 7 bases and 4 bases, in that order; junction bases with no gene match: 5. CDR3 amino acids: CASTAGVADTQYF. The CDR3 DNA follows: TGTGCCAGTACGGCGGGAGTGGCAGATACGCAGTATTTT.

This clonotype was detected ten times or more. The genes are TRBV4-3 and TRBJ2-3; the match to TRBD2 covers 7 bases. This CDR3 spans 18 amino acids. Germline V gene lookup returns CDR1 LGHNA and CDR2 YSLEER. The ends lost 0 bases at V and 0 bases at J; junction bases unmatched: 9. CDR3 loop: CASSQEGLGGSSTDTQYF. CDR3 in DNA: TGCGCCAGCAGCCAAGAAGGCTTAGGCGGGAGTAGCACAGATACGCAGTATTTT.

The V call is TRBV20-1, the J call TRBJ2-2; 8 positions agree with TRBD1. From germline, CDR1 is DFQATT and CDR2 SNEGSKA (reference sequence). The CDR3 covers 16 residues. J lost 6 bases, V lost 0 bases, and 9 bases had no gene match. CDR3 sequence (DNA): TGCAGTGCTAGAGATGACAGGGGTCAGGAGTCCGGGGAGCTGTTTTTT. Translated, it gives CSARDDRGQESGELFF.

Many counts were recorded for this clonotype. CDR3 region: CASSYPGTAQETQYF. The DNA of the CDR3 is TGTGCCAGCAGTTACCCCGGGACAGCCCAAGAGACCCAGTACTTC. V and J are TRBV6-6 and TRBJ2-5, with 7 bases matching TRBD1. V was pared by 2 bases and J by 1 base, with 4 bases of the junction left unmatched. The CDR3 runs to 15 residues. The germline V gene encodes CDR1 MNHNY and CDR2 SVGAGI (reference sequence).

This clonotype was recorded at least ten times. This chain connects TRBV12-3 or TRBV12-4 to TRBJ1-3; D not resolved. V was shortened by 4 bases and J by 7 bases, with 17 bases between the two germline ends. This CDR3 is 15 amino acids long. The CDR3 nucleotides are TGTGCCAGCAGTTCCCCAAGGGAGGGATGGAACACCATATATTTT. Encoded protein: CASSSPREGWNTIYF.

Details on this clonotype: It may be a read error: a sequence one base away is much more abundant. The chain employs TRBV7-9 and TRBJ2-1; no clear D. CDR1 is SEHNR and CDR2 is FQNEAQ in the germline V gene (reference sequence). The CDR3 has 12 amino acids. Trimming stripped 6 bases from V and 12 bases from J, with 15 bases between. This CDR3 is CASRSSSTAQFF. The CDR3 region has the DNA TGTGCCAGCAGATCCTCTAGTACTGCGCAGTTCTTC.